A single sample gave rise to the 28 T cell receptor beta chains below, sequenced in a study of neoadjuvant anti-PD-1 for oral cavity cancer. Time point given: after neoadjuvant nivolumab, at surgical resection. The repertoire was sequenced with immunoSEQ multiplex PCR; TCRdb's copy has only in-frame clones and lacks some. The sample includes over 60,000 clones, roughly nine tenths of them seen just once. The specimen was PBMCs, collected after nivolumab (anti-PD-1) treatment. The receptor source for this set is a person aged 35-79 years with oral cavity squamous cell carcinoma.

V and J are TRBV20-1 and TRBJ1-2, with D unclear. The V end was cut by 1 base, the J end by 10 bases, with 7 bases between. Germline assignment: CDR1 DFQATT and CDR2 SNEGSKA (reference sequence). The CDR3 covers 10 residues. CDR3 DNA sequence: TGCAGTGCTAGAGTCCCTCCCTACACCTTC. This translates into CSARVPPYTF.

This clone was counted between two and nine times. This chain links TRBV29-1 with TRBJ1-1; 7 bases align to TRBD1. J was trimmed by 6 bases and V by 4 bases; bases with no gene match: 8. Germline lookup yields CDR1 SQVTM and CDR2 ANQGSEA. This CDR3 comprises 13 residues. CDR3: CSVGGGLHAEAFF. The CDR3, as DNA: TGCAGCGTTGGAGGGGGCCTCCACGCTGAAGCTTTCTTT.

V gene TRBV2 combines with J gene TRBJ2-1, with D uncertain. The germline V and J ends were trimmed by 9 bases and 0 bases, with 9 bases remaining between them. Looked up from germline, CDR1 is SNHLY and CDR2 is FYNNEI. The CDR3 runs 13 residues. In DNA form, the CDR3 reads TGTGCCAGTACTCTGAGCTCCTACAATGAGCAGTTCTTC. Translated, it gives CASTLSSYNEQFF.

The chain is built from TRBV2 and TRBJ1-5; D is unclear. The CDR3 contains 14 residues. V lost 1 base and J 4 bases, leaving 8 bases between the germline ends. Germline V gives CDR1 SNHLY, CDR2 FYNNEI. CDR3 amino acids: CASSEGQPNQPQHF. As DNA, the CDR3 is TGTGCCAGCAGTGAAGGCCAACCGAATCAGCCCCAGCATTTT.

J is TRBJ1-5 and V is TRBV2; D is unresolved. The CDR3 loop spans 14 amino acids. Trimming stripped 1 base from V and 8 bases from J, with 12 bases between. Germline lookup yields CDR1 SNHLY and CDR2 FYNNEI. The CDR3 nucleotides read TGTGCCAGCAGTGAAGAAACAGACTCTGAGCCCCAGCATTTT. Translating it yields CASSEETDSEPQHF.

The chain links TRBV5-6 to TRBJ1-1; 8 bases fit TRBD1. Trimming took 0 bases from V and 4 from J; bases not matched to a gene: 11. This CDR3 spans 17 amino acids. In germline, CDR1 is SGHDT, CDR2 YYEEEE. The CDR3 region has the DNA TGTGCCAGCAGCTTGGCCGCAGGGGGCCTTTTTGGCACTGAAGCTTTCTTT. Protein sequence: CASSLAAGGLFGTEAFF. Together with reference TRBV5-6 and TRBJ1-1, the CDR3 gives the full variable domain: DAGVTQSPTHLIKTRGQQVTLRCSPKSGHDTVSWYQQALGQGPQFIFQYYEEEERQRGNFPDRFSGHQFPNYSSELNVNALLLGDSALYLCASSLAAGGLFGTEAFFGQGTRLTVV.

The chain couples TRBV7-3 to TRBJ2-2; D may be TRBD1 (6 bases). V lost 4 bases, J lost 0 bases, and 15 bases lay in between. Per the germline V gene, CDR1 is SGHTA and CDR2 is FQGTGA. CDR3 length: 17 amino acids. The CDR3 reads CASSSQKGQANTGELFF. The CDR3 DNA is TGTGCCAGCAGCTCTCAAAAGGGACAAGCGAACACCGGGGAGCTGTTTTTT.

J is TRBJ2-5 and V is TRBV5-5, with 10 bases identical to TRBD1. The CDR3 has 14 amino acids. The germline V gene has CDR1 SGHKS and CDR2 YYEKEE (reference sequence). V gave up 5 bases and J gave up 5 bases; unmatched junction bases: 6. The CDR3 DNA is TGTGCCAGCAGGACAGGGGGCAGTCGGGAGACCCAGTACTTC. Protein product: CASRTGGSRETQYF. The whole variable domain, remainder taken from reference TRBV5-5 and TRBJ2-5, is DAGVTQSPTHLIKTRGQQVTLRCSPISGHKSVSWYQQVLGQGPQFIFQYYEKEERGRGNFPDRFSARQFPNYSSELNVNALLLGDSALYLCASRTGGSRETQYFGPGTRLLVL.

V usage is TRBV6-6 and J usage is TRBJ1-1; unclear D gene. Trimming removed 2 bases at V and 2 bases at J, with 12 bases between. CDR1 is MNHNY, CDR2 SVGAGI, per germline (reference sequence). The CDR3 is 15 amino acids. The CDR3 loop is CASSYGSSLNTEAFF. CDR3 sequence (DNA): TGTGCCAGCAGTTACGGGTCGTCCCTAAACACTGAAGCTTTCTTT.

This clone was counted only a few times. This chain uses TRBV2 with TRBJ2-5; perhaps TRBD1 as D (5 bases). Deletions cut 3 bases from V and 2 bases from J, with 16 bases between. Germline loops: CDR1 SNHLY, CDR2 FYNNEI. This CDR3 has 16 amino acids. CDR3 sequence reads: CASSEISIGVQETQYF. CDR3 bases: TGTGCCAGCAGTGAGATTTCTATAGGGGTACAAGAGACCCAGTACTTC. The full variable domain, with the rest looked up from reference TRBV2 and TRBJ2-5, is EPEVTQTPSHQVTQMGQEVILRCVPISNHLYFYWYRQILGQKVEFLVSFYNNEISEKSEIFDDQFSVERPDGSNFTLKIRSTKLEDSAMYFCASSEISIGVQETQYFGPGTRLLVL.

The chain is built from TRBV21-1 and TRBJ2-5. TRBV21-1 is labeled a pseudogene. The CDR3 contains 14 residues. CDR3 residues: CASVRAGGGETQYF. The CDR3 DNA is TGTGCCAGCGTCCGGGCAGGGGGGGGAGAGACCCAGTACTTC.

The chain recombines TRBV5-1 with TRBJ1-2; no reliable D call. The CDR3 covers 13 residues. The V gene's germline CDR1 is SGHRS and CDR2 YFSETQ. Trimming cost V 7 bases and J 4 bases, with 14 bases left between them. For the CDR3, the DNA is TGCGCCAGCTGCGAATTCGCAGGCTATGGCTACACCTTC. It specifies CASCEFAGYGYTF.

V usage is TRBV30 and J usage is TRBJ1-2; 7 bases map to TRBD1. The CDR3 is made up of 17 amino acids. Germline V gene lookup returns CDR1 GTSNPN and CDR2 SVGIG (reference sequence). The V and J ends lost 0 bases and 2 bases, in that order; junction bases with no gene match: 12. The CDR3 reads CAWSVTRGTFWNYGYTF. CDR3 DNA: TGTGCCTGGAGTGTAACCAGGGGGACCTTCTGGAACTATGGCTACACCTTC.

V and J are TRBV18 and TRBJ1-2; TRBD1 might be the D (5 bases). The germline gives CDR1 KGHSH, CDR2 LQKENI. The CDR3 runs to 13 residues. With 2 bases removed from V and 4 bases from J, the gap between germline ends came to 8 bases. The DNA for the CDR3 is TGTGCCAGCTCACCAGCAGGGATCTATGGCTACACCTTC. It codes for CASSPAGIYGYTF.

The CDR3 DNA sequence: TGTGCCAGCAGCTTGGCCTTCTCGGGGTCTAGTGGAGCTTTCTTT. Translating it yields CASSLAFSGSSGAFF. This chain joins TRBV5-4 and TRBJ1-1; D gene ambiguous. Germline V CDR1 and CDR2: SGHNT, YYREEE (reference sequence). The CDR3 spans 15 residues. V lost 0 bases, J lost 10 bases, and 19 bases lay in between. Looking up the rest from reference TRBV5-4 and TRBJ1-1 gives the full variable domain: ETGVTQSPTHLIKTRGQQVTLRCSSQSGHNTVSWYQQALGQGPQFIFQYYREEENGRGNFPPRFSGLQFPNYSSELNVNALELDDSALYLCASSLAFSGSSGAFFGQGTRLTVV.

The chain links TRBV7-2 to TRBJ2-2, with 9 bases that match TRBD2. The V segment lost 0 bases and the J segment 8 bases; nucleotides outside the gene matches: 1. The germline CDR1 and CDR2 sequences are SGHTA and FQGNSA. CDR3 size: 14 residues. The DNA of the CDR3 is TGTGCCAGCAGCTTAGCTAGCGGGGGAGGGGAGCTGTTTTTT. It yields the protein CASSLASGGGELFF.

This chain joins TRBV2 and TRBJ2-7; TRBD2 aligns across 12 bases. V shed 8 bases, J shed 4 bases, and the junction held 9 bases outside the gene matches. The germline V gene encodes CDR1 SNHLY and CDR2 FYNNEI. The CDR3 spans 15 residues. The CDR3 DNA is TGTGCCAGCTCCTTGACTAGCGGGAGTGGGTACGAGCAGTACTTC. Translated, it gives CASSLTSGSGYEQYF.

This sequence joins TRBV5-1 and TRBJ2-7; 8 bases align to TRBD1. CDR1 and CDR2 from the germline V gene are SGHRS and YFSETQ. The CDR3 runs 15 residues. V dropped 4 bases and J dropped 0; count of bases not matched to a gene: 6. The CDR3 loop is CASSPTGAGSYEQYF. The CDR3 DNA reads as TGCGCCAGCAGCCCGACAGGGGCGGGCTCCTACGAGCAGTACTTC.

V is TRBV5-6 and J is TRBJ1-3; D unclear. The length of the CDR3 is 14 residues. Trimming took off 7 bases at V and 0 bases at J, with 11 bases between the two ends. Germline V gene sequence: CDR1 SGHDT, CDR2 YYEEEE. CDR3 loop: CASGKTVSGNTIYF. CDR3 DNA sequence: TGTGCCAGCGGGAAGACGGTCTCTGGAAACACCATATATTTT.

V and J are TRBV7-6 and TRBJ2-5, with 9 bases lining up with TRBD2. The V gene end was trimmed by 1 base and the J gene end by 5 bases; junction bases not matched to a gene: 8. Germline CDR1 reads SGHVS; CDR2 reads FNYEAQ. The CDR3 is 16 residues long. Written as DNA, the CDR3 is TGTGCCAGCAGCTTAGTGGCGGGAGGGCTCTTTGAGACCCAGTACTTC. Protein sequence: CASSLVAGGLFETQYF.

CDR3 protein: CASSQEGMTRGGDTQYF. The CDR3 DNA reads as TGCGCCAGCAGCCAAGAGGGGATGACGCGGGGAGGCGATACGCAGTATTTT. The chain recombines TRBV4-1 with TRBJ2-3; weak D call: TRBD2 (6 bases). V was pared by 0 bases and J by 6 bases, with 19 bases between. Germline CDR1 is MGHRA and CDR2 is YSYEKL. The CDR3 length is 17 residues.

V usage is TRBV19 and J usage is TRBJ1-6; a possible D gene is TRBD1 (6 bases). V was shortened by 5 bases and J by 3 bases, with 11 bases between the two germline ends. Germline CDR1 LNHDA, CDR2 SQIVND (reference sequence). The CDR3 sequence is 15 residues long. The CDR3: CASSSGGFYNSPLHF. The CDR3 nucleotides read TGTGCCAGTAGTTCCGGGGGCTTCTATAATTCACCCCTCCACTTT.

The chain carries TRBV27 and TRBJ1-5, with 10 bases identical to TRBD1. Germline CDR1 is MNHEY and CDR2 is SMNVEV (reference sequence). V shed 4 bases and J 7 bases; nucleotides not matched to a gene: 7. The CDR3 covers 15 residues. The CDR3 nucleotides read TGTGCCAGCAGTTCAAGGACAGGGGGTAACCAGCCCCAGCATTTT. This sequence encodes CASSSRTGGNQPQHF.

The gene calls are TRBV5-1 and TRBJ2-1; 7 bases line up with TRBD2. Germline CDR1 and CDR2: SGHRS and YFSETQ. The CDR3 length is 17 residues. V lost 2 bases to trimming and J lost 6 bases; unmatched junction nucleotides: 14. The CDR3: CASSLRSLRDYSNEQFF. The CDR3 DNA sequence: TGCGCCAGCAGCTTAAGATCGCTCCGGGACTACAGCAATGAGCAGTTCTTC.

V is TRBV5-8 and J is TRBJ2-4, with TRBD1 matching 7 bases. Trimming at V came to 4 bases and at J to 8 bases, leaving 12 bases not matched to a gene. This CDR3 has 15 amino acids. Germline V gene sequence: CDR1 SGHTS, CDR2 YDEGEE. The CDR3, as DNA: TGTGCCAGCAGCCTACCCGGAACAGGGGTGCACATTCAGTACTTC. This codes for CASSLPGTGVHIQYF.

The chain has TRBV14 and TRBJ2-5; D unclear. Trimming shortened V by 1 base and J by 2 bases, and 11 bases separated the two germline ends. The CDR3 consists of 15 residues. Germline CDR1 is SGHDN and CDR2 is FVKESK. CDR3 region: CASSQVGIKQETQYF. For the CDR3, the DNA is TGTGCCAGCAGCCAAGTAGGGATTAAGCAAGAGACCCAGTACTTC. Drawing the rest from reference TRBV14 and TRBJ2-5, the complete variable domain is EAGVTQFPSHSVIEKGQTVTLRCDPISGHDNLYWYRRVMGKEIKFLLHFVKESKQDESGMPNNRFLAERTGGTYSTLKVQPAELEDSGVYFCASSQVGIKQETQYFGPGTRLLVL.

This clone was counted a single time. V gene TRBV5-4 combines with J gene TRBJ1-2; perhaps TRBD1 as D (6 bases). V lost 7 bases, J lost 1 base, and 8 bases lay in between. CDR1 is SGHNT and CDR2 is YYREEE in the germline V gene (reference sequence). The CDR3 runs to 12 residues. CDR3 DNA sequence: TGTGCCAGCCACAGGGATAACTATGGCTACACCTTC. It yields the protein CASHRDNYGYTF. The complete variable domain, with remaining parts taken from reference TRBV5-4 and TRBJ1-2, reads ETGVTQSPTHLIKTRGQQVTLRCSSQSGHNTVSWYQQALGQGPQFIFQYYREEENGRGNFPPRFSGLQFPNYSSELNVNALELDDSALYLCASHRDNYGYTFGSGTRLTVV.

The rearrangement uses TRBV30 and TRBJ1-2; 8 bases fit TRBD1. V lost 0 bases to trimming and J lost 7 bases; unmatched junction nucleotides: 7. Germline values: CDR1 GTSNPN, CDR2 SVGIG (reference sequence). This CDR3 comprises 14 residues. The CDR3 is CAWSVLDRDSGYTF. For the CDR3, the DNA is TGTGCCTGGAGTGTCCTGGACAGGGATAGTGGCTACACCTTC.